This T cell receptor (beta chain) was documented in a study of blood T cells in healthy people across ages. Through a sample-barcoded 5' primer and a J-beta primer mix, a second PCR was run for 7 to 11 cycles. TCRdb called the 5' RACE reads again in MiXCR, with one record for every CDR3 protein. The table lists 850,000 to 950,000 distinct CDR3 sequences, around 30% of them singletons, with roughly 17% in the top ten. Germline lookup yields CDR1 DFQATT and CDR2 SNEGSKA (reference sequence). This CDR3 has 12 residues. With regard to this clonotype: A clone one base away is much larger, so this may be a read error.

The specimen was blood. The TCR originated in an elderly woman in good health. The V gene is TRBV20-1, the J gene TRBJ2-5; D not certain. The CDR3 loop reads CRAGGNQETQYF. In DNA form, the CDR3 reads TGCAGGGCCGGCGGTAATCAAGAGACCCAGTACTTC.